The 17 T cell receptor beta chains in this list originate from one sample, sequenced in a study of neurological immune-mediated disorders (dated by TCRdb to 2018 to 2020). The method was 5' RACE. Instrument on record: Illumina HiSeq 2500. TCRdb itself trimmed the public reads at Q25 with fastp, ran MiXCR and retained productive beta chains. Each record represents a unique CDR3 protein, reported with the most common genes and DNA among its rows. Recorded for this sample are around 44,000 distinct CDR3 sequences; roughly 14% of them occurred a single time. In total, the top ten clones hold 3% to 4.5% of the sample. Sequenced sample: CD4+ T cells from blood. These receptors were obtained from a woman aged 60-70 years with HTLV-1-associated myelopathy (HAM/TSP).

This clonotype was picked up many times. The rearrangement joins TRBV5-6 to TRBJ2-7; TRBD1 matches 9 bases. CDR1 and CDR2 from the germline V gene are SGHDT and YYEEEE. The CDR3 loop spans 16 amino acids. With 3 bases clipped from V and 5 bases from J, the junction kept 12 bases outside the gene matches. DNA for the CDR3: TGTGCCAGCAGCTCACCCGTCACAGGGGGCATCGACGAGCAGTACTTC. It specifies CASSSPVTGGIDEQYF.

The chain links TRBV6-5 to TRBJ2-1, with 8 bases that match TRBD1. The CDR3 is 14 amino acids. CDR1 and CDR2 from the germline V gene are MNHEY and SVGAGI. J lost 5 bases, V lost 5 bases, and 5 bases had no gene match. The CDR3 DNA is TGTGCCAGCAGTAGCAACAGGGGGAACAATGAGCAGTTCTTC. Residues: CASSSNRGNNEQFF.

This clonotype was counted many times. J is TRBJ1-2 and V is TRBV20-1; perhaps TRBD1 as D (5 bases). CDR1 is DFQATT and CDR2 is SNEGSKA in the germline V gene (reference sequence). Deletions cut 3 bases from V and 4 bases from J, with 15 bases between. The CDR3 sequence is 14 residues long. The CDR3 sequence: CSASGMGVAYGYTF. In nucleotides, the CDR3 is TGCAGTGCTAGTGGGATGGGGGTGGCCTATGGCTACACCTTC.

This rearrangement joins TRBV20-1 to TRBJ2-3; D is undetermined. This CDR3 contains 14 residues. V was trimmed by 1 base and J by 2 bases, leaving 10 bases between them. Looked up from germline, CDR1 is DFQATT and CDR2 is SNEGSKA (reference sequence). The CDR3 reads CSARAGRPTDTQYF. The DNA of the CDR3 is TGCAGTGCTAGAGCCGGTCGCCCCACAGATACGCAGTATTTT.

Many counts were recorded for this clonotype. Given a much more abundant clone one base away, this may be a read error. This chain joins TRBV6-5 and TRBJ2-7; the match to TRBD2 covers 9 bases. The CDR3 runs to 14 residues. Germline V lookup: CDR1 MNHEY, CDR2 SVGAGI. Here the CDR3 reads CVSNRASGTYEQYF. The DNA for the CDR3 is TGTGTCAGCAACCGGGCTAGCGGGACCTACGAGCAGTACTTC.

This chain links TRBV3-1 with TRBJ2-5; D not resolved. Germline lookup yields CDR1 LGHDT and CDR2 YNNKEL (reference sequence). CDR3 length: 14 residues. The V end lost 0 bases, the J end lost 1 base, and 6 bases lay between the germline ends. CDR3 protein: CASSQDIVQETQYF. DNA for the CDR3: TGTGCCAGCAGCCAAGATATAGTCCAAGAGACCCAGTACTTC.

This chain connects TRBV12-3 or TRBV12-4 to TRBJ1-2; D ambiguous. The CDR3 length is 15 residues. V was cut by 3 bases and J by 2 bases, with 13 bases left in between. The DNA of the CDR3 is TGTGCCAGCAGTTTCCGACGGATACAAAACTATGGCTACACCTTC. Protein sequence: CASSFRRIQNYGYTF.

Ten or more counts support this clonotype. The V and J genes are TRBV9 and TRBJ1-5; TRBD1 might be the D (5 bases). The V end was cut by 4 bases, the J end by 7 bases, with 24 bases between. Germline V gives CDR1 SGDLS, CDR2 YYNGEE. This CDR3 has 17 residues. The CDR3 DNA is TGTGCCAGCAGCTACCAAGGGGCCCCACCGGGGGACCAGCCCCAGCATTTT. This translates into CASSYQGAPPGDQPQHF.

This clonotype came up many times. V usage is TRBV7-2 and J usage is TRBJ2-3, with 9 bases identical to TRBD2. V lost 1 base, J lost 6 bases, and 5 bases stayed unmatched. From germline, CDR1 is SGHTA and CDR2 FQGNSA. This CDR3 region has 15 residues. CDR3 sequence reads: CASSLVSGGGDTQYF. The CDR3 bases are TGTGCCAGCAGCTTAGTTAGCGGGGGTGGGGATACGCAGTATTTT.

This clonotype was seen ten or more times. The rearrangement links TRBV11-3 to TRBJ1-1; 7 bases line up with TRBD1. V lost 4 bases to trimming and J lost 3 bases; unmatched junction nucleotides: 5. The CDR3 sequence is 14 residues long. Germline CDR1 is SGHNT and CDR2 is YENEEA. CDR3 protein: CASSSQGKDTEAFF. As DNA, the CDR3 is TGTGCCAGCAGCTCACAGGGGAAGGACACTGAAGCTTTCTTT.

This clonotype came up a few times. This chain joins TRBV7-3 and TRBJ1-1; D call uncertain. The CDR3 loop spans 13 amino acids. Trimming stripped 2 bases from V and 4 bases from J, with 8 bases between. Germline V gene sequence: CDR1 SGHTA, CDR2 FQGTGA. The CDR3 nucleotides read TGTGCCAGCAGCTTATCTCCCAGCACTGAAGCTTTCTTT. As protein: CASSLSPSTEAFF.

The genes are TRBV20-1 and TRBJ2-1; no reliable D call. CDR1 and CDR2 from the germline V gene are DFQATT and SNEGSKA (reference sequence). Deletions cut 5 bases from V and 5 bases from J, with 10 bases between. The CDR3 is 12 amino acids. This CDR3 is CSASGWNNEQFF. The CDR3 DNA reads as TGCAGTGCTTCCGGATGGAACAATGAGCAGTTCTTC.

This clonotype was detected many times. V usage is TRBV5-1 and J usage is TRBJ2-3, with TRBD2 matching over 8 bases. From germline, CDR1 is SGHRS and CDR2 YFSETQ. The V and J ends lost 0 bases and 2 bases, in that order; junction bases with no gene match: 5. The length of the CDR3 is 16 residues. As DNA, the CDR3 is TGCGCCAGCAGCTTGGTTAGCGGGGCCTTCACAGATACGCAGTATTTT. It encodes CASSLVSGAFTDTQYF.

This clonotype showed up many times. J is TRBJ2-3 and V is TRBV5-6; 7 nucleotides match TRBD2. Germline trimming cut 4 bases from V and 2 bases from J; bases unmatched to any gene: 7. This CDR3 comprises 15 residues. The V gene's germline CDR1 is SGHDT and CDR2 YYEEEE. DNA for the CDR3: TGTGCCAGCAGCGTGAGGGCGGGGGACACAGATACGCAGTATTTT. It yields the protein CASSVRAGDTDTQYF.

In its sample, this clonotype was seen many times. This rearrangement joins TRBV10-3 to TRBJ1-3; D possibly corresponds to TRBD1 (5 bases). Trimming pared 4 bases from V and 3 bases from J, leaving 10 bases between. The CDR3 length is 14 residues. Germline CDR1 ENHRY, CDR2 SYGVKD. CDR3 sequence: CAISVQGGGNTIYF. CDR3 DNA: TGTGCCATCAGTGTGCAGGGTGGTGGAAACACCATATATTTT.

This clonotype was seen repeatedly, ten times or more. This rearrangement joins TRBV6-1 to TRBJ1-2, with 7 bases lining up with TRBD1. V trimming: 2 bases; J trimming: 3 bases; junction bases outside the gene matches: 3. The germline gives CDR1 MNHNS, CDR2 SASEGT. The CDR3 length is 14 residues. This chain's CDR3 is CASSETTGYYGYTF. The CDR3 nucleotides read TGTGCCAGCAGTGAAACGACAGGGTACTATGGCTACACCTTC.

With regard to this clonotype: This may stem from a read error, because a much larger clone lies one nucleotide away. The V and J genes are TRBV12-3 or TRBV12-4 and TRBJ1-1; 9 nucleotides line up with TRBD1. The length of the CDR3 is 14 residues. For the CDR3, the DNA is TGTGTCAGCAGTCGACAGGGGGTAGGCACTGAAGCTTTCTTT. Encoded protein: CVSSRQGVGTEAFF.